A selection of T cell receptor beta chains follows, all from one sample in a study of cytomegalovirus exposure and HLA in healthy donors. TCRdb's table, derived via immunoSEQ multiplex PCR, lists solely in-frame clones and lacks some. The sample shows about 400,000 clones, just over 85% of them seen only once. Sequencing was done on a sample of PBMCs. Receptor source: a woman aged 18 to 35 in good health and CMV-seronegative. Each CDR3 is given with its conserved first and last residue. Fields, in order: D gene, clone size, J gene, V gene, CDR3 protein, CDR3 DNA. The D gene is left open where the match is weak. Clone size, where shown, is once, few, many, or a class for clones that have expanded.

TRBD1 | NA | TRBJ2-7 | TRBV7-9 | CASSLGTGQEQYF | TGTGCCAGCAGCTTAGGGACAGGGCAAGAGCAGTACTTC
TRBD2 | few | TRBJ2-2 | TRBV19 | CASRERGLDTGELFF | TGTGCCAGTAGGGAGCGGGGGCTAGACACCGGGGAGCTGTTTTTT
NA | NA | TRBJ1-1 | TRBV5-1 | CASSLEQGGITEAFF | TGCGCCAGCAGCTTGGAACAGGGTGGGATCACTGAAGCTTTCTTT
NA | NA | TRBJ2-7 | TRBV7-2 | CASSIEAGVSHEQYF | TGTGCCAGCAGCATAGAGGCAGGGGTCTCCCACGAGCAGTACTTC
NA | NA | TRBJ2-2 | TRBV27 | CASSPDIHGELFF | TGTGCCAGCAGTCCGGACATCCACGGGGAGCTGTTTTTT
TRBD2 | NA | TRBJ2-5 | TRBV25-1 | CASSESMGLGSETQYF | TGTGCCAGCAGTGAATCAATGGGACTAGGCTCAGAGACCCAGTACTTC
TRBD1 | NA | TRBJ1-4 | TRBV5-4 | CASSSRKLSGQRGTNEKLFF | TGTGCCAGCAGCTCTCGAAAGCTGTCGGGACAGAGAGGGACTAATGAAAAACTGTTTTTT
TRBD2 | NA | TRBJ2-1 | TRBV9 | CASSPLAGLFDNEQFF | TGTGCCAGCAGCCCTCTAGCGGGCTTATTCGACAATGAGCAGTTCTTC
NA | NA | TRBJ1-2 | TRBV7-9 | CASGRQSNYGYTF | TGTGCCAGCGGAAGACAGTCTAACTATGGCTACACCTTC
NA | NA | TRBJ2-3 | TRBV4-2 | CASSQEERYSTDTQYF | TGTGCCAGCAGCCAAGAGGAGCGGTATAGCACAGATACGCAGTATTTT
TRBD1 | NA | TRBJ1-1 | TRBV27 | CASSLSGGDDLNTEAFF | TGTGCCAGCAGTTTATCAGGGGGCGACGACCTGAACACTGAAGCTTTCTTT
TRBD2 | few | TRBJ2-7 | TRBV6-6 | CASTAGGPYEQYF | TGTGCCAGCACGGCGGGAGGGCCCTACGAGCAGTACTTC
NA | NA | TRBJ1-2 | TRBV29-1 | CSVEPRANYGYTF | TGCAGCGTTGAGCCCAGGGCGAACTATGGCTACACCTTC
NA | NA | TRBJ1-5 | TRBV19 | CASSMGAKPQHF | TGTGCCAGTAGTATGGGGGCCAAGCCCCAGCATTTT
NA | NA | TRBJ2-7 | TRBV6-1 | CATRGLGFYEQYF | TGTGCCACCCGAGGTCTTGGTTTCTACGAGCAGTACTTC
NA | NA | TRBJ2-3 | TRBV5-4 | CASSTPGNTDTQYF | TGTGCCAGCAGTACGCCAGGAAACACAGATACGCAGTATTTT
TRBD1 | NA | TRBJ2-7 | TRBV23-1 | CASTQQGQESYEQYF | TGCGCCAGCACCCAACAGGGACAGGAATCCTACGAGCAGTACTTC
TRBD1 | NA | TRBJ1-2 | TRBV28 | CASSLTGEAGYTF | TGTGCCAGCAGTTTGACAGGGGAAGCGGGCTACACCTTC
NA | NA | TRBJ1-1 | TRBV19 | CASSPGGEAFF | TGTGCCAGTAGCCCCGGAGGAGAAGCTTTCTTT
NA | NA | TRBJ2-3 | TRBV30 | CAWSAREVAQYF | TGTGCCTGGAGTGCCCGGGAAGTTGCGCAGTATTTT
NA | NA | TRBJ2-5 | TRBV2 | CASVRISSRETQYF | TGTGCCAGCGTCCGTATTAGCTCCCGAGAGACCCAGTACTTC
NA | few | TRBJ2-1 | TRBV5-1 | CASHPWAYGNEQFF | TGCGCCAGCCATCCATGGGCATATGGCAATGAGCAGTTCTTC
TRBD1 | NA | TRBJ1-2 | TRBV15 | CATSRGTGFGGYTF | TGTGCCACCAGCAGAGGGACAGGGTTTGGTGGCTACACCTTC
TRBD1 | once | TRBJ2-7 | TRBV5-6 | CASSWTGGSPYEQYF | TGTGCCAGCAGCTGGACAGGGGGGTCCCCCTACGAGCAGTACTTC
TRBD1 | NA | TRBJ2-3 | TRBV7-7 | CASSLRGENDRVKDTQYF | TGTGCCAGCAGCTTACGGGGAGAGAATGACAGGGTGAAAGATACGCAGTATTTT
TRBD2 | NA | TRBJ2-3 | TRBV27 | CASSPPGGDTQYF | TGTGCCAGCAGCCCCCCGGGAGGGGATACGCAGTATTTT
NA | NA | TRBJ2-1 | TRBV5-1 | CASSLEQGNEQFF | TGCGCCAGCAGCTTGGAACAGGGCAATGAGCAGTTCTTC
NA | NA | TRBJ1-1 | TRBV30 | CAWSSFGVNTEAFF | TGTGCCTGGAGTTCATTCGGGGTGAACACTGAAGCTTTCTTT
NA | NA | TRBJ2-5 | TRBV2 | CAAKGGVQETQYF | TGTGCAGCTAAGGGAGGCGTCCAAGAGACCCAGTACTTC
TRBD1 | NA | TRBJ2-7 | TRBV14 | CASSPQGAPHEQYF | TGTGCCAGCAGCCCACAGGGGGCACCCCACGAGCAGTACTTC
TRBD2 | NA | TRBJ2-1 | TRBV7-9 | CASSFGLAGGGNEQFF | TGTGCCAGCAGCTTCGGCCTAGCGGGAGGGGGGAATGAGCAGTTCTTC
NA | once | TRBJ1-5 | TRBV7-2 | CASSLGPDQPQHF | TGTGCCAGCAGCTTAGGCCCAGATCAGCCCCAGCATTTT
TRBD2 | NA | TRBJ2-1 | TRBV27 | CASSKRTSGRAPYNEQFF | TGTGCCAGCAGTAAGCGGACTAGCGGGAGGGCCCCCTACAATGAGCAGTTCTTC
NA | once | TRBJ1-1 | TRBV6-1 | CASSEYRENTEAFF | TGTGCCAGCAGTGAATACAGGGAGAACACTGAAGCTTTCTTT
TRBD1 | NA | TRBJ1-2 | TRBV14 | CASSQLTGDLYGYTF | TGTGCCAGCAGCCAACTAACAGGGGACCTCTATGGCTACACCTTC
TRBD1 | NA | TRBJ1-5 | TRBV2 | CASSERTGGFQPQHF | TGTGCCAGCAGTGAACGGACAGGGGGCTTTCAGCCCCAGCATTTT
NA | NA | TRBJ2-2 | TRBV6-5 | CASSPRGTGELFF | TGTGCCAGCAGTCCAAGGGGTACCGGGGAGCTGTTTTTT
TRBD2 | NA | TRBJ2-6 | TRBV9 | CASSVSPFGGGSGANVLTF | TGTGCCAGCAGCGTAAGTCCCTTCGGGGGGGGCTCTGGGGCCAACGTCCTGACTTTC
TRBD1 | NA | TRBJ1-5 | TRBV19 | CASSKGQGANQPQHF | TGTGCCAGTAGTAAGGGACAGGGGGCAAACCAGCCCCAGCATTTT
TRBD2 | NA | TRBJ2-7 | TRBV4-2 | CASSQFSGRLDEQYF | TGTGCCAGCAGCCAATTTAGCGGGAGACTTGACGAGCAGTACTTC
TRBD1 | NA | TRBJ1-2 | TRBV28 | CASSSPAAGQGDYGYTF | TGTGCCAGCAGCTCCCCCGCCGCGGGACAGGGTGACTATGGCTACACCTTC
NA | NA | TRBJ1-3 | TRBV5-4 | CASSVDRSNTIYF | TGTGCCAGCAGCGTGGATAGAAGCAACACCATATATTTT
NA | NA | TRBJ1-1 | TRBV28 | CASPDPLSAPNTEAFF | TGTGCCAGCCCTGACCCCCTCAGCGCACCTAACACTGAAGCTTTCTTT
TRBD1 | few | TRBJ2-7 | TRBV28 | CASSQTGAEQYF | TGTGCCAGCAGCCAGACAGGGGCCGAGCAGTACTTC
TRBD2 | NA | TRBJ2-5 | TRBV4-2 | CASSPGLAGSTQYF | TGTGCCAGCAGCCCGGGGCTAGCGGGGTCGACCCAGTACTTC
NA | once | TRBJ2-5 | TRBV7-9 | CASSLITLNSEAGAEDF | TGTGCCAGCAGCTTAATAACCTTAAATAGTGAGGCGGGGGCTGAGGACTTC
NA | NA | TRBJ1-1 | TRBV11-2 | CASSLYSGGVSTEAFF | TGTGCCAGCAGCTTATATAGTGGAGGGGTGAGCACTGAAGCTTTCTTT